This is a list of T cell receptor beta chains from one sample in a study of shared clonotypes between healthy human individuals. Profiled with immunoSEQ multiplex PCR; TCRdb holds only in-frame clones, not every one. The table lists some 2,100,000 clones, 85% to 95% of them singletons, with around 1.7% in the top ten. Sequenced: naive CD8+ T cells from PBMCs. The receptors were sampled from a man younger than 35 in good health. Some clones in this sample may be carry-over from other donors' samples. Each CDR3 is given with its conserved first and last residue. A D gene is named only where the DNA matches it firmly. Rows may omit the clone size; those that give it use once, few, many or a size class.

J gene | V gene | clone size | D gene | CDR3 DNA | CDR3 protein
TRBJ2-1 | TRBV4-2 | . | . | TGTGCCAGCAGCCGTAGCGGCAATGAGCAGTTCTTC | CASSRSGNEQFF
TRBJ1-1 | TRBV30 | once | TRBD1 | TGTGCCTGGACGGGACTATTGAGAGGGGGCGGACTTGGCACTGAAGCTTTCTTT | CAWTGLLRGGGLGTEAFF
TRBJ1-5 | TRBV19 | . | . | TGTGCCACCGGACTTATCTATAGCAATCAGCCCCAGCATTTT | CATGLIYSNQPQHF
TRBJ1-2 | TRBV7-2 | . | . | TGTGCCAGCAGCTTCCCGGACTTCTATGGCTACACCTTC | CASSFPDFYGYTF
TRBJ2-7 | TRBV6-6 | . | . | TGTGCCAGCACCTTTCAGGTCTCCTACGAGCAGTACTTC | CASTFQVSYEQYF
TRBJ2-1 | TRBV19 | . | TRBD2 | TGTGCCAGTAGTACCGGGACTAGCGGGTACAATGAGCAGTTCTTC | CASSTGTSGYNEQFF
TRBJ2-1 | TRBV2 | . | TRBD2 | TGTGCCAGCAGTGAAGCGGGACTAGCGGGAGGACAGTTCTTC | CASSEAGLAGGQFF
TRBJ2-7 | TRBV11-2 | . | TRBD1 | TGTGCCAGCAGCTTAGAGACAGGGGCCTACGAGCAGTACTTC | CASSLETGAYEQYF
TRBJ2-1 | TRBV27 | . | TRBD2 | TGTGCCAGCAGTCCTCTACTAGCGGGAGGCTACAATGAGCAGTTCTTC | CASSPLLAGGYNEQFF
TRBJ2-1 | TRBV4-1 | . | TRBD1 | TGCGCCAGCAGCCAAGACGGGACAGAAGAGCAGTTCTTC | CASSQDGTEEQFF
TRBJ2-1 | TRBV5-4 | . | . | TGTGCCAGCAGACCCGGGGGCGTCATCGATGAGCAGTTCTTC | CASRPGGVIDEQFF
TRBJ1-2 | TRBV4-3 | . | TRBD1 | TGCGCCAGCAGCCAAGATCTCAACCGGGACAGGGAATGTGATGGCTACACCTTC | CASSQDLNRDRECDGYTF
TRBJ2-7 | TRBV6-5 | . | . | TGTGCCAGCAGTTACAGGGGGGCAGGGGTCGAGCAGTACTTC | CASSYRGAGVEQYF
TRBJ1-1 | TRBV5-8 | few | . | TGTGCCAGCAGCTATTGGGGAGACACTGAAGCTTTCTTT | CASSYWGDTEAFF